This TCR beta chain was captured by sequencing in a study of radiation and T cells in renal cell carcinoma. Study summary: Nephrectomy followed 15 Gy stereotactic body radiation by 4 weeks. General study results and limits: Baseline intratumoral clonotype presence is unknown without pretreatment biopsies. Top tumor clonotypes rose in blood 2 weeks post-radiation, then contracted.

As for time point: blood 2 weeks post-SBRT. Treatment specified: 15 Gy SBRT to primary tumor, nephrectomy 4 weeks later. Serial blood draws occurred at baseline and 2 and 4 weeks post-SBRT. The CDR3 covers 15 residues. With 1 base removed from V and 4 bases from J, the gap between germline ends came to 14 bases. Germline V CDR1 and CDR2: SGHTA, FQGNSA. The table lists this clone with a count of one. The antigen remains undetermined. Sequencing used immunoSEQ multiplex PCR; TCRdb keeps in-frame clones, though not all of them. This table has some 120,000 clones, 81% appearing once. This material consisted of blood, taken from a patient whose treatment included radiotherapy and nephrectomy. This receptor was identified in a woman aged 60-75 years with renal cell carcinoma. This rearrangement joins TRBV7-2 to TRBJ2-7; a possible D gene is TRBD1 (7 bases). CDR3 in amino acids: CASSLVEGATYEQYF. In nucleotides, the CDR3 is TGTGCCAGCAGCTTAGTGGAGGGGGCGACGTACGAGCAGTACTTC.